These 25 T cell receptor beta chains share one sample of origin, sequenced in a study of radiotherapy plus CTLA-4 blockade in lung cancer. Measured with immunoSEQ multiplex PCR; TCRdb has only the in-frame clones, and not every one. Of about 78,000 clones listed, approximately 84% are singletons. Sequencing was performed on peripheral blood, taken from a patient treated with radiotherapy plus ipilimumab. The source is a human donor with non-small cell lung cancer who had a partial response to radiotherapy plus ipilimumab.

V is TRBV5-1 and J is TRBJ2-3, with 13 bases identical to TRBD2. Unmatched junction bases numbered 4, after V lost 2 bases and J lost 4 bases. CDR1 is SGHRS and CDR2 is YFSETQ in the germline V gene. The CDR3 is 16 amino acids. The chain's CDR3 is CASSFGLAGDSDTQYF. The CDR3 DNA is TGCGCCAGCAGCTTTGGACTAGCGGGAGATTCAGATACGCAGTATTTT. The full variable domain, with the rest looked up from reference TRBV5-1 and TRBJ2-3, is KAGVTQTPRYLIKTRGQQVTLSCSPISGHRSVSWYQQTPGQGLQFLFEYFSETQRNKGNFPGRFSGRQFSNSRSEMNVSTLELGDSALYLCASSFGLAGDSDTQYFGPGTRLTVL.

The chain is built from TRBV10-3 and TRBJ2-1; D not resolved. The CDR3 contains 12 residues. With 5 bases removed from V and 5 bases from J, the gap between germline ends came to 7 bases. From germline, CDR1 is ENHRY and CDR2 SYGVKD. The CDR3 coding sequence is TGTGCCATCAGTCCCCACAACAATGAGCAGTTCTTC. It yields the protein CAISPHNNEQFF.

This chain connects TRBV28 to TRBJ2-5; possibly TRBD1 for D (5 bases). V shed 5 bases and J shed 2 bases, with 9 bases lying between them. Germline V gene lookup returns CDR1 MDHEN and CDR2 SYDVKM. CDR3 length equals 13 residues. The CDR3 loop reads CASSRQLQETQYF. The CDR3 bases are TGTGCCAGCAGTAGACAGTTACAAGAGACCCAGTACTTC. The whole variable domain, remainder taken from reference TRBV28 and TRBJ2-5, is DVKVTQSSRYLVKRTGEKVFLECVQDMDHENMFWYRQDPGLGLRLIYFSYDVKMKEKGDIPEGYSVSREKKERFSLILESASTNQTSMYLCASSRQLQETQYFGPGTRLLVL.

The chain has TRBV5-8 and TRBJ1-2; D may be TRBD1 (5 bases). CDR3 size: 14 residues. Trimming cost V 6 bases and J 12 bases, with 24 bases left between them. The germline V gene encodes CDR1 SGHTS and CDR2 YDEGEE. CDR3 loop: CASNDNLAGTPDTF. CDR3 sequence (DNA): TGTGCCAGCAACGATAACTTAGCCGGGACTCCAGACACCTTC.

The chain couples TRBV6-6 to TRBJ1-2; 7 nucleotides agree with TRBD1. Germline assignment: CDR1 MNHNY and CDR2 SVGAGI (reference sequence). V shed 4 bases, J shed 8 bases, and the junction held 13 bases outside the gene matches. The length of the CDR3 is 15 residues. CDR3 sequence: CASSSREDRTRGYTF. In DNA, the CDR3 is TGTGCCAGCAGTTCCAGAGAGGACAGGACGCGCGGCTACACCTTC.

The chain couples TRBV30 to TRBJ1-5; maybe TRBD1 (5 bases). Per the germline V gene, CDR1 is GTSNPN and CDR2 is SVGIG (reference sequence). V was clipped by 2 bases and J by 7 bases, with 12 bases between them. This CDR3 contains 13 residues. The CDR3 reads CAWSIPGRQPQHF. The CDR3 coding sequence is TGTGCCTGGAGTATCCCAGGGCGGCAGCCCCAGCATTTT. The full variable domain, its missing parts supplied by reference TRBV30 and TRBJ1-5, is SQTIHQWPATLVQPVGSPLSLECTVEGTSNPNLYWYRQAAGRGLQLLFYSVGIGQISSEVPQNLSASRPQDRQFILSSKKLLLSDSGFYLCAWSIPGRQPQHFGDGTRLSIL.

The rearrangement uses TRBV5-1 and TRBJ2-1; TRBD2 agrees at 15 bases. The CDR3 sequence is 16 residues long. The junction had 9 bases not matched to a gene; V was cut back by 4 bases and J by 10 bases. Germline V gene sequence: CDR1 SGHRS, CDR2 YFSETQ. CDR3: CASSLGLAGGQGEQFF. CDR3 coding DNA: TGCGCCAGCAGCCTGGGACTAGCGGGAGGCCAAGGGGAGCAGTTCTTC.

V gene TRBV2 combines with J gene TRBJ1-1; a possible D gene is TRBD1 (6 bases). The V gene's germline CDR1 is SNHLY and CDR2 FYNNEI. There are 17 residues in the CDR3. The germline V and J ends were trimmed by 6 bases and 5 bases, with 25 bases remaining between them. DNA for the CDR3: TGTGCCAGCAGATTAACAGGGTCCCGGTGGGTGGGAACTGAAGCTTTCTTT. Protein product: CASRLTGSRWVGTEAFF.

This chain's CDR3 is CASLQRGNEKLFF. The CDR3 DNA sequence: TGTGCCAGCTTACAGAGGGGGAATGAAAAACTGTTTTTT. The chain couples TRBV18 to TRBJ1-4; D is perhaps TRBD1 (6 bases). The V end lost 7 bases, the J end lost 5 bases, and 11 bases lay between the germline ends. Per germline, CDR1 KGHSH and CDR2 LQKENI. CDR3 size: 13 residues. The variable domain in full, with the rest retrieved from reference TRBV18 and TRBJ1-4, is NAGVMQNPRHLVRRRGQEARLRCSPMKGHSHVYWYRQLPEEGLKFMVYLQKENIIDESGMPKERFSAEFPKEGPSILRIQQVVRGDSAAYFCASLQRGNEKLFFGSGTQLSVL.

This chain connects TRBV5-6 to TRBJ2-6; D remains ambiguous. The germline gives CDR1 SGHDT, CDR2 YYEEEE. The CDR3 length is 16 residues. The V and J ends lost 4 bases and 3 bases respectively, with 14 bases between them. CDR3 protein: CASSHRLSFGANVLTF. The CDR3 DNA is TGTGCCAGCAGCCACCGTCTATCGTTTGGGGCCAACGTCCTGACTTTC.

The chain employs TRBV11-2 and TRBJ2-1; 11 bases agree with TRBD2. V was clipped by 3 bases and J by 9 bases; unmatched bases: 7. The V gene's germline CDR1 is SGHAT and CDR2 FQNNGV. This CDR3 contains 15 residues. The CDR3 region has the DNA TGTGCCAGCAGCTTGGTAGCGGGAGGGCCAGTTGAGCAGTTCTTC. The encoded protein is CASSLVAGGPVEQFF.

The chain joins TRBV18 to TRBJ1-1; 9 positions agree with TRBD1. The CDR3 is 16 residues long. Unmatched junction bases numbered 8, after V lost 6 bases and J lost 0 bases. CDR1 is KGHSH, CDR2 LQKENI, per germline. As DNA, the CDR3 is TGTGCCAGCTCCCCGGGGACAGGGACGTTGAACACTGAAGCTTTCTTT. It codes for CASSPGTGTLNTEAFF.

This chain links TRBV29-1 with TRBJ2-3, with D hard to call. V gave up 4 bases and J gave up 4 bases, with 9 bases separating them. The V gene's germline CDR1 is SQVTM and CDR2 ANQGSEA. The CDR3 spans 12 residues. This chain's CDR3 is CSVVRRPDTQYF. The CDR3 coding sequence is TGCAGCGTTGTAAGGCGGCCAGATACGCAGTATTTT.

The chain carries TRBV9 and TRBJ2-1, with D possibly being TRBD1 (5 bases). Germline V lookup: CDR1 SGDLS, CDR2 YYNGEE. Trimming pared 3 bases from V and 0 bases from J, leaving 10 bases between. The CDR3 consists of 15 residues. CDR3 amino acids: CASSASGNSYNEQFF. The DNA of the CDR3 is TGTGCCAGCAGCGCATCAGGGAACTCCTACAATGAGCAGTTCTTC. Using reference TRBV9 and TRBJ2-1 for the parts outside the CDR3, the full variable domain is DSGVTQTPKHLITATGQRVTLRCSPRSGDLSVYWYQQSLDQGLQFLIQYYNGEERAKGNILERFSAQQFPDLHSELNLSSLELGDSALYFCASSASGNSYNEQFFGPGTRLTVL.

This chain connects TRBV15 to TRBJ2-7; D may be TRBD1 (5 bases). The CDR3 has 14 amino acids. Trimming pared 4 bases from V and 0 bases from J, leaving 10 bases between. Germline V CDR1 and CDR2: LNHNV, YYDKDF (reference sequence). Here the CDR3 reads CATSNIRDSYEQYF. The CDR3 nucleotides read TGTGCCACCAGCAATATCAGGGACTCCTACGAGCAGTACTTC.

The chain recombines TRBV7-2 with TRBJ2-7; tentative D call: TRBD1 (5 bases). Trimming pared 4 bases from V and 2 bases from J, leaving 15 bases between. In germline, CDR1 is SGHTA, CDR2 FQGNSA. The CDR3 covers 15 residues. DNA for the CDR3: TGTGCCAGCAGCTCTCGCAGGGATTCTGCCTACGAGCAGTACTTC. It codes for CASSSRRDSAYEQYF.

The rearrangement uses TRBV27 and TRBJ2-5; D perhaps matches TRBD1 (6 bases). The V and J ends lost 5 bases and 11 bases respectively, with 33 bases between them. CDR1 is MNHEY and CDR2 is SMNVEV in the germline V gene (reference sequence). This CDR3 contains 18 residues. CDR3 region: CASSPQTGTLLAAREQYF. As DNA, the CDR3 is TGTGCCAGCAGTCCGCAGACCGGGACACTCTTAGCAGCGAGAGAGCAGTACTTC.

This chain connects TRBV19 to TRBJ2-2; TRBD1 matches at 7 bases. CDR3 length: 13 amino acids. Germline values: CDR1 LNHDA, CDR2 SQIVND (reference sequence). V lost 7 bases, J lost 7 bases, and 6 bases stayed unmatched. CDR3 sequence reads: CASNTGVLGELFF. The CDR3 coding sequence is TGTGCCAGTAATACAGGGGTACTCGGGGAGCTGTTTTTT.

The V call is TRBV27, the J call TRBJ2-1; the match to TRBD2 covers 8 bases. The CDR3 sequence is 15 residues long. Germline V gene lookup returns CDR1 MNHEY and CDR2 SMNVEV (reference sequence). J gave up 4 bases and V 6 bases, and 8 bases lay outside the gene matches. Here the CDR3 reads CASSQRLAPYNEQFF. The CDR3 DNA sequence: TGTGCCAGCAGCCAGCGACTAGCGCCTTACAATGAGCAGTTCTTC.

This sequence joins TRBV6-1 and TRBJ1-3, with D hard to call. From germline, CDR1 is MNHNS and CDR2 SASEGT. The V gene lost 4 bases and the J gene lost 0 bases, with 19 bases spanning the gap. The CDR3 spans 18 residues. Written as DNA, the CDR3 is TGTGCCAGCAGTGTGAGGCGAGCAGCTAGAAGCTCTGGAAACACCATATATTTT. Encoded protein: CASSVRRAARSSGNTIYF.

The chain combines TRBV30 with TRBJ2-5; a weak D match, TRBD2 (6 bases). The CDR3 is 15 amino acids. The V end was cut by 4 bases, the J end by 2 bases, with 17 bases between. Per germline, CDR1 GTSNPN and CDR2 SVGIG (reference sequence). The CDR3 sequence: CAWTTGVAAQETQYF. CDR3 coding DNA: TGTGCCTGGACCACCGGGGTAGCGGCTCAAGAGACCCAGTACTTC.

For this clone: The conserved phenylalanine or tryptophan is not found at the CDR3 terminus, so this likely reflects a read error. The V and J genes are TRBV25-1 and TRBJ2-7; TRBD2 matches at 16 bases. The V segment lost 5 bases and the J segment 2 bases; nucleotides outside the gene matches: 3. Germline CDR1 reads MGHDK; CDR2 reads SYGVNS. The CDR3 sequence is 16 residues long. DNA of the CDR3: TGTGCCAGCAGTCCCGGGACTAGCGGGAGGGCCTACGAGCAGTACCTC. It translates to CASSPGTSGRAYEQYL.

This rearrangement joins TRBV15 to TRBJ1-5, with 9 bases that match TRBD1. The trim removed 6 bases at V and 9 bases at J, leaving 6 bases unmatched. CDR1 and CDR2 from the germline V gene are LNHNV and YYDKDF (reference sequence). This CDR3 has 13 amino acids. The CDR3 loop reads CATRGGGQGPQHF. CDR3 sequence (DNA): TGTGCCACCAGAGGAGGGGGACAGGGGCCCCAGCATTTT.

This chain joins TRBV11-2 and TRBJ2-2; 7 bases are a match to TRBD1. The CDR3 is 15 amino acids. J gave up 7 bases and V 5 bases, and 10 bases lay outside the gene matches. Per germline, CDR1 SGHAT and CDR2 FQNNGV. CDR3 nucleotides: TGTGCCAGCAGCACAGGGGCAGGAATCGGCGGGGAGCTGTTTTTT. It is translated as CASSTGAGIGGELFF.

The V call is TRBV28, the J call TRBJ2-1; 9 nucleotides align to TRBD1. Germline CDR1 MDHEN, CDR2 SYDVKM. The V segment lost 5 bases and the J segment 4 bases; nucleotides outside the gene matches: 9. The CDR3 is made up of 16 amino acids. CDR3 DNA: TGTGCCAGCAGTAGATCCGGGACAGGGTCATACAATGAGCAGTTCTTC. It encodes CASSRSGTGSYNEQFF.